These T cell receptor beta chains were read from a single sample in a study of CD8 T cell repertoires and HIV-1 epitope variants. This table comes from immunoSEQ multiplex PCR, and its TCRdb copy is limited to in-frame clones, with some not included. This sample has about 4,800 clones, with 60% to 70% found just once. These receptors' targets are unknown. Sequencing input: cultured CD8+ T cells derived from PBMCs. These receptors came from a male donor with HIV. The CDR3 runs from the conserved cysteine through the conserved F or W. Fields, in order: J gene, D gene, clone size, V gene, CDR3 protein, CDR3 DNA. The D gene is left open where the match is weak. The listing skips clone size in some rows; elsewhere it reads once, few, many or a size class.

>TRBJ1-5|.|.|TRBV6-6
CASTTGKEPQHF
TGTGCCAGCACTACAGGGAAAGAGCCCCAGCATTTT
>TRBJ2-5|.|.|TRBV10-2
CASSEVEEETQYF
TGCGCCAGCAGTGAGGTGGAGGAAGAGACCCAGTACTTC
>TRBJ1-1|.|.|TRBV28
CASSSVMVGGEKVTEAFF
TGTGCCAGCAGTTCAGTTATGGTGGGGGGCGAAAAGGTCACTGAAGCTTTCTTT
>TRBJ1-1|TRBD1|.|TRBV6-1
CASSRDRKNTEAFF
TGTGCCAGCAGTCGGGACAGGAAGAACACTGAAGCTTTCTTT
>TRBJ1-2|.|.|TRBV19
CASTTGRGYGYTF
TGTGCCAGCACCACTGGTCGGGGATATGGCTACACCTTC
>TRBJ1-1|.|.|TRBV7-8
CASSQYDGLNAEAFF
TGTGCCAGCAGCCAATATGACGGATTGAACGCTGAAGCTTTCTTT
>TRBJ2-1|.|.|TRBV21-1
CASSNMTGQARAGSYNEQFF
TGTGCCAGCAGCAATATGACAGGGCAAGCTCGGGCGGGCTCCTACAATGAGCAGTTCTTC
>TRBJ2-1|TRBD2|.|TRBV7-2
CASSLVGGGAYNEQFF
TGTGCCAGCAGCTTAGTTGGCGGGGGGGCTTACAATGAGCAGTTCTTC
>TRBJ2-3|TRBD2|once|TRBV7-3
CASSAAGGTDTQYF
TGTGCCAGCAGCGCAGCGGGGGGCACAGATACGCAGTATTTT
>TRBJ1-1|.|.|TRBV28
CASSVNTEAFF
TGTGCCAGCAGTGTGAACACTGAAGCTTTCTTT
>TRBJ2-3|.|.|TRBV28
CASSLMSGSTDTQYF
TGTGCCAGCAGTTTAATGTCAGGGAGCACAGATACGCAGTATTTT
>TRBJ2-1|TRBD2|.|TRBV10-3
CAIRPGTSIYNEQFF
TGTGCCATCCGTCCCGGGACTAGCATCTACAATGAGCAGTTCTTC
>TRBJ2-3|TRBD2|.|TRBV5-4
CASSGGGTRGTDTQYF
TGTGCCAGCAGCGGGGGAGGGACGAGGGGCACAGATACGCAGTATTTT
>TRBJ2-2|.|.|TRBV28
CASSLETEELFF
TGTGCCAGCAGTTTAGAGACCGAGGAGCTGTTTTTT
>TRBJ1-6|TRBD1|.|TRBV7-8
CASSPRTGVESPLHF
TGTGCCAGCAGCCCGAGGACAGGAGTAGAGTCACCCCTCCACTTT
>TRBJ2-2|.|.|TRBV7-9
CASSLKSSGELFF
TGTGCCAGCAGCTTGAAGAGTTCTGGGGAGCTGTTTTTT
>TRBJ2-5|.|.|TRBV5-1
CASSFAGQETQYF
TGCGCCAGCAGCTTCGCGGGCCAAGAGACCCAGTACTTC
>TRBJ1-4|TRBD1|.|TRBV5-5
CASTLGQGGEKLFF
TGTGCCAGCACCTTGGGACAGGGAGGTGAAAAACTGTTTTTT
>TRBJ2-2|TRBD1|.|TRBV18
CASSPDTGVNTGELFF
TGTGCCAGCTCACCAGATACAGGGGTTAACACCGGGGAGCTGTTTTTT
>TRBJ2-1|TRBD1|hyperexpanded|TRBV27
CASSLSQGISYNEQFF
TGTGCCAGCAGTTTATCACAGGGGATATCCTACAATGAGCAGTTCTTC
>TRBJ2-1|TRBD2|.|TRBV19
CASLAAGAIQASYNEQFF
TGTGCCAGCCTAGCAGCGGGAGCCATCCAGGCCTCCTACAATGAGCAGTTCTTC
>TRBJ1-5|.|.|TRBV27
CASSIQGLGQPQHF
TGTGCCAGCAGTATACAGGGTTTAGGACAGCCCCAGCATTTT
>TRBJ1-1|.|.|TRBV28
CASQLGTEAFF
TGTGCCAGTCAGCTGGGGACTGAAGCTTTCTTT
>TRBJ1-2|.|few|TRBV29-1
CSVEDMGGVDGYTF
TGCAGCGTTGAAGATATGGGGGGCGTGGATGGCTACACCTTC
>TRBJ1-4|.|.|TRBV7-2
CASSLDWEINEKLFF
TGTGCCAGCAGCTTAGATTGGGAGATTAATGAAAAACTGTTTTTT
>TRBJ2-7|.|.|TRBV4-3
CASSHAQGGLHEQYF
TGCGCCAGCAGCCACGCACAGGGAGGCCTTCACGAGCAGTACTTC
>TRBJ2-4|.|.|TRBV28
CASSLPGAGNIQYF
TGTGCCAGCAGTTTACCGGGCGCAGGGAACATTCAGTACTTC
>TRBJ2-5|TRBD1|.|TRBV6-5
CASMSGQGRQETQYF
TGTGCCAGCATGTCAGGACAGGGAAGACAAGAGACCCAGTACTTC
>TRBJ2-2|.|once|TRBV2
CASSDRGNTGELFF
TGTGCCAGCAGTGACAGGGGGAACACCGGGGAGCTGTTTTTT
>TRBJ1-2|.|few|TRBV5-4
CASSFRGDYGYTF
TGTGCCAGCAGCTTTCGGGGGGACTATGGCTACACCTTC
>TRBJ2-2|.|.|TRBV7-7
CASSPLGPRPGELFF
TGTGCTAGCAGCCCCTTGGGACCCCGCCCCGGGGAGCTGTTTTTT
>TRBJ2-1|TRBD1|.|TRBV11-3
CASSSDRDEQFF
TGTGCCAGCAGCTCGGACAGGGATGAGCAGTTCTTC
>TRBJ2-2|TRBD2|few|TRBV27
CASSDKAGGTGELFF
TGTGCCAGCAGCGACAAAGCGGGGGGAACCGGGGAGCTGTTTTTT
>TRBJ2-7|.|once|TRBV11-1
CASSISGTASSYEQYF
TGTGCCAGCAGCATCTCCGGGACCGCGAGCTCCTACGAGCAGTACTTC
>TRBJ2-7|TRBD1|few|TRBV27
CASSPGQVLHEQYF
TGTGCCAGCAGTCCGGGACAGGTGCTACACGAGCAGTACTTC
>TRBJ2-7|TRBD2|few|TRBV7-2
CASSSVAGGPYEQYF
TGTGCCAGCAGCTCTGTAGCGGGAGGGCCGTACGAGCAGTACTTC
>TRBJ1-4|.|few|TRBV11-2
CASSLEGEKLFF
TGTGCCAGCAGCTTAGAAGGTGAAAAACTGTTTTTT
>TRBJ2-2|.|.|TRBV27
CASSLRGTGELFF
TGTGCCAGCAGTTTAAGGGGGACCGGGGAGCTGTTTTTT
>TRBJ1-2|.|.|TRBV11-2
CASNRLSPTSSNYGYTF
TGTGCCAGCAACCGCTTATCTCCGACATCTTCTAACTATGGCTACACCTTC
>TRBJ1-4|TRBD1|.|TRBV7-9
CASSKGQPRRNEKLFF
TGTGCCAGCAGCAAGGGACAGCCGCGGCGTAATGAAAAACTGTTTTTT
>TRBJ2-2|.|few|TRBV28
CASSLWAEGSTGELFF
TGTGCCAGCAGTTTGTGGGCGGAAGGGTCCACCGGGGAGCTGTTTTTT
>TRBJ2-5|.|medium-sized|TRBV28
CASSSPLGGETQYF
TGTGCCAGCAGTTCACCCCTGGGGGGAGAGACCCAGTACTTC